The rows below give T cell receptor beta chains drawn from one sample of a study of CD8 T cells in Susac syndrome. MiXCR, applied by TCRdb to the immunoSEQ multiplex PCR reads, yields one record per CDR3 protein. The sample gives under 350,000 distinct CDR3 sequences, roughly 94% of which show up once; 0.06% to 0.075% is in the top ten. The sequencing sample was made of CD4+ T cells from PBMCs. All receptors come from a human donor with multiple sclerosis. Each CDR3 is given with its conserved first and last residue. A D gene is named only where the DNA matches it firmly.

CDR3 length | D gene | J gene | V gene | CDR3 DNA | CDR3 protein
11 | NA | TRBJ2-4 | TRBV29-1 | TGCAGCGTTGAAGATTTAAACATTCAGTACTTC | CSVEDLNIQYF
15 | NA | TRBJ2-5 | TRBV28 | TGTGCCAGCAGTTTAGGCAGGGCTTATCAAGAGACCCAGTACTTC | CASSLGRAYQETQYF
14 | NA | TRBJ2-1 | TRBV7-9 | TGTGCCAGCAGCTTTTTCGGGGTGGTGAATGAGCAGTTCTTC | CASSFFGVVNEQFF
13 | NA | TRBJ1-2 | TRBV12-3/TRBV12-4 | TGTGCCAGCAGTTTGGGGGAGGGATATGGCTACACCTTC | CASSLGEGYGYTF
17 | NA | TRBJ2-6 | TRBV13 | TGTGCCAGCAGCTTAGCTCCTGGCAGGGCCGGGGCCAACGTCCTGACTTTC | CASSLAPGRAGANVLTF
16 | NA | TRBJ2-7 | TRBV9 | TGTGCCAGCACCCTTTACCCGGGGGGCCCTCTAGACGAGCAGTACTTC | CASTLYPGGPLDEQYF
11 | NA | TRBJ2-1 | TRBV30 | TGTGCCTGGATGCTAGCTTCGACCCAGTTCTTC | CAWMLASTQFF
15 | TRBD1 | TRBJ1-2 | TRBV7-2 | TGTGCCAGCAGCTTAAGGGCAGGGGGATACTATGGCTACACCTTC | CASSLRAGGYYGYTF
16 | TRBD2 | TRBJ2-7 | TRBV7-3 | TGTGCCAGCAGCTTATCGGCCGCGCGGGGGGCCTACGAGCAGTACTTC | CASSLSAARGAYEQYF
14 | NA | TRBJ2-3 | TRBV19 | TGTGCCAGCAAGACTCAATTCGCGACAGATACGCAGTATTTT | CASKTQFATDTQYF
12 | TRBD2 | TRBJ2-5 | TRBV29-1 | TGCAGCGTTGTCGGGGGGGTGGAGACCCAGTACTTC | CSVVGGVETQYF
16 | TRBD2 | TRBJ2-1 | TRBV11-2 | TGTGCCAGCAGCCCACCAAGACTAGCGGGAGTCAATGAGCAGTTCTTC | CASSPPRLAGVNEQFF
14 | NA | TRBJ2-7 | TRBV4-1 | TGCGCCAGCAGCCGAGACAGCGAAATCTACGAGCAGTACTTC | CASSRDSEIYEQYF
15 | NA | TRBJ2-5 | TRBV21-1 | TGTGCCAGCAGTTCCGTCCGGGACAGTCAAGAGACCCAGTACTTC | CASSSVRDSQETQYF
11 | NA | TRBJ1-2 | TRBV20-1 | TGCAGTGCCGGGGGCTCCTATGGCTACACCTTC | CSAGGSYGYTF
15 | TRBD1 | TRBJ1-2 | TRBV5-1 | TGCGCCAGCAGCTTGGACGGGACAGCTAACTATGGCTACACCTTC | CASSLDGTANYGYTF
14 | NA | TRBJ2-3 | TRBV7-3 | TGTGCCAGCAGCTTAACCCCCCTAAGGGATACGCAGTATTTT | CASSLTPLRDTQYF
15 | NA | TRBJ2-3 | TRBV9 | TGTGCCAGCAGCCGTAACGGGCCTCGTGGGGATACGCAGTATTTT | CASSRNGPRGDTQYF
16 | TRBD1 | TRBJ1-1 | TRBV5-4 | TGTGCCAGCAGCCCCCAAGGACAGGGGATGAACACTGAAGCTTTCTTT | CASSPQGQGMNTEAFF
13 | NA | TRBJ1-1 | TRBV6-1 | TGTGCCAGCAGTGCCCTGCGTGACACTGAAGCTTTCTTT | CASSALRDTEAFF
17 | TRBD2 | TRBJ2-7 | TRBV12-3/TRBV12-4 | TGTGCCAGCAGTTTAGACTGGACTAGCGGGAGTAGGGTCGAGCAGTACTTC | CASSLDWTSGSRVEQYF
15 | NA | TRBJ2-5 | TRBV20-1 | TGCAGTGCTAGGTTGCCGGGACTCCCGGGGGAGACCCAGTACTTC | CSARLPGLPGETQYF
15 | NA | TRBJ2-7 | TRBV4-2 | TGTGCCAGCAGCCAAGCGGGCGGGGATCCCTACGAGCAGTACTTC | CASSQAGGDPYEQYF
15 | NA | TRBJ2-2 | TRBV2 | TGTGCCAGCAGTGAGTCAGGGGTGGAAACCGGGGAGCTGTTTTTT | CASSESGVETGELFF